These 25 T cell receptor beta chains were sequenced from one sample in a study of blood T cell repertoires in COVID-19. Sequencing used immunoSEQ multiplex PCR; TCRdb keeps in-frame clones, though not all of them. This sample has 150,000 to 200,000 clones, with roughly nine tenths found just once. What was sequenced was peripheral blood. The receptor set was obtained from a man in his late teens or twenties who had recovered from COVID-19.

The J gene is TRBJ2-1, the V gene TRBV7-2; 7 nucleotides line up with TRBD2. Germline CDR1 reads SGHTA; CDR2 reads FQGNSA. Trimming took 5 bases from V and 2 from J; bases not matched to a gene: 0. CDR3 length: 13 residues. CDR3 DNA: TGTGCCAGCAGCCGGGGGGCCTACAATGAGCAGTTCTTC. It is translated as CASSRGAYNEQFF.

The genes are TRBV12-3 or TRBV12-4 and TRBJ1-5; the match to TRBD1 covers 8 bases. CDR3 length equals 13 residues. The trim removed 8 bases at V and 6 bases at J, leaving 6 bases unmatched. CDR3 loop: CASSGTGIQPQHF. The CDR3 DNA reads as TGTGCCAGCTCCGGGACAGGAATTCAGCCCCAGCATTTT.

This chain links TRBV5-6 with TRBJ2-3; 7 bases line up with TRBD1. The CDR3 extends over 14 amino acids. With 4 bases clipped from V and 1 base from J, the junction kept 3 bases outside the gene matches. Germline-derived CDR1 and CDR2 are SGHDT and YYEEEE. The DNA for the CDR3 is TGTGCCAGCAGCCCCGGACAGGGCACAGATACGCAGTATTTT. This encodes CASSPGQGTDTQYF. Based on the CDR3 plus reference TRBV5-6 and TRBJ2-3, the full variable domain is DAGVTQSPTHLIKTRGQQVTLRCSPKSGHDTVSWYQQALGQGPQFIFQYYEEEERQRGNFPDRFSGHQFPNYSSELNVNALLLGDSALYLCASSPGQGTDTQYFGPGTRLTVL.

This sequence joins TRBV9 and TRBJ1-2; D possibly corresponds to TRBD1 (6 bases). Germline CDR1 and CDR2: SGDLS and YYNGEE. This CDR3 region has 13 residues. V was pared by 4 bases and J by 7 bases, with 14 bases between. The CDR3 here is CASSLGQIPGYTF. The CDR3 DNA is TGTGCCAGCAGCCTGGGACAAATCCCTGGCTACACCTTC.

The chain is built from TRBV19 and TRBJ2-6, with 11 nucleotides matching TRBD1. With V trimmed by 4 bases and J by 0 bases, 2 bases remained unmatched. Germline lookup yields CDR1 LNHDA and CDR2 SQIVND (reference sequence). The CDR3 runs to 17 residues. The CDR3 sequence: CASSRGTGGSGANVLTF. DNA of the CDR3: TGTGCCAGTAGTAGAGGGACAGGGGGCTCTGGGGCCAACGTCCTGACTTTC.

CDR3 bases: TGCGCCAGCAGCCCAGGACAGGGGGCTAGCCCCTACAATGAGCAGTTCTTC. This gives the protein CASSPGQGASPYNEQFF. This chain connects TRBV4-3 to TRBJ2-1; 11 positions agree with TRBD1. Germline V CDR1 and CDR2: LGHNA, YSLEER. This CDR3 is built from 17 residues. V was pared by 4 bases and J by 2 bases, with 7 bases of the junction left unmatched.

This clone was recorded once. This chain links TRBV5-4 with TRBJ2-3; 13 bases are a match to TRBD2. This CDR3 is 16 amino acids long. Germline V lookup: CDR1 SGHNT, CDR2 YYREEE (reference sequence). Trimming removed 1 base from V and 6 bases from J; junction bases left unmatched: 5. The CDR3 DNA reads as TGTGCCAGCAGCTTGTCTGGGACTAGCGGGACTGATACGCAGTATTTT. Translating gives CASSLSGTSGTDTQYF. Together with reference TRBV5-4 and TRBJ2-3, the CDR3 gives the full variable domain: ETGVTQSPTHLIKTRGQQVTLRCSSQSGHNTVSWYQQALGQGPQFIFQYYREEENGRGNFPPRFSGLQFPNYSSELNVNALELDDSALYLCASSLSGTSGTDTQYFGPGTRLTVL.

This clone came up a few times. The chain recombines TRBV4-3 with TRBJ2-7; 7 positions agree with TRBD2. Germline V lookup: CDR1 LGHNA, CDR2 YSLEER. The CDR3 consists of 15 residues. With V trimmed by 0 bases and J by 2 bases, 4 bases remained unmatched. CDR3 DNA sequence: TGCGCCAGCAGCCAAGACGGACTAGGAACCTACGAGCAGTACTTC. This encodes CASSQDGLGTYEQYF.

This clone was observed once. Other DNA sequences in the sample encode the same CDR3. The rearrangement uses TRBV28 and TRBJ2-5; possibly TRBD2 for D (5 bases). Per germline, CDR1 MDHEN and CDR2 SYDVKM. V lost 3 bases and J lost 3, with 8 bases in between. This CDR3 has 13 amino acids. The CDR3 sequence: CASSLGREETQYF. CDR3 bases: TGTGCCAGCAGTTTGGGGAGAGAAGAGACCCAGTACTTC.

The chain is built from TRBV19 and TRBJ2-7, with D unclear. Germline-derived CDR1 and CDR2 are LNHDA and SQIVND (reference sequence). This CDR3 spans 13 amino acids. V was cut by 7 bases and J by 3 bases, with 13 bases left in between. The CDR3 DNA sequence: TGTGCCAGTACCCACCCCGACTGCTACGAGCAGTACTTC. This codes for CASTHPDCYEQYF.

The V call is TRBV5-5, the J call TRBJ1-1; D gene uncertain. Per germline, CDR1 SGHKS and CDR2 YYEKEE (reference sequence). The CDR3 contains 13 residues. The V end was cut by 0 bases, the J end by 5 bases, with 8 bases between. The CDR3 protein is CASSLGGETEAFF. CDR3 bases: TGTGCCAGCAGCTTGGGTGGAGAAACTGAAGCTTTCTTT.

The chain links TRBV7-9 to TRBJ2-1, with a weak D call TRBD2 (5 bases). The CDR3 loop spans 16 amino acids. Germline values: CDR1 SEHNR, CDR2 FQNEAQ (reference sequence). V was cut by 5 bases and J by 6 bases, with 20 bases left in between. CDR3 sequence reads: CASSPLGRADPNEQFF. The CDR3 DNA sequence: TGTGCCAGCAGCCCGCTCGGGCGGGCGGACCCCAATGAGCAGTTCTTC.

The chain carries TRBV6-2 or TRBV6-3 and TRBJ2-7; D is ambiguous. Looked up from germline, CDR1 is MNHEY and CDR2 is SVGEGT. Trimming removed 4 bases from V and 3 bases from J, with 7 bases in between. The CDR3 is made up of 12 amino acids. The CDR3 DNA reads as TGTGCCAGCAGTTTGAGCGACTACGAGCAGTACTTC. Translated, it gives CASSLSDYEQYF.

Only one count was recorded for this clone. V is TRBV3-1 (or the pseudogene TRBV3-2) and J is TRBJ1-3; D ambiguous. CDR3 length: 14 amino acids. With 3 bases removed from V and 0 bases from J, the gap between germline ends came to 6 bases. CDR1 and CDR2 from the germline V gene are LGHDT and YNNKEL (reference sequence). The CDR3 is CASSHSSSGNTIYF. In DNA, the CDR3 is TGTGCCAGCAGCCACAGTTCCTCTGGAAACACCATATATTTT.

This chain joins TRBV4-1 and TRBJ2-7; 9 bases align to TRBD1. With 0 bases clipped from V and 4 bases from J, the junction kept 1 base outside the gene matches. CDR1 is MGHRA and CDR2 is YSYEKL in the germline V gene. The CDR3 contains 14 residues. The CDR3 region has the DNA TGCGCCAGCAGCCAAGAGACAGGGGGGTACGAGCAGTACTTC. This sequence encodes CASSQETGGYEQYF.

The CDR3 coding sequence is TGTGCCAGCAGAGAGAGACAGGGGATGGGCGTCTACACCTTC. This encodes CASRERQGMGVYTF. The rearrangement uses TRBV6-5 and TRBJ1-2, with TRBD1 matching over 8 bases. The CDR3 runs to 14 residues. Germline-derived CDR1 and CDR2 are MNHEY and SVGAGI. After removal of 6 bases from V and 10 bases from J, the junction contained 13 bases not matched to a gene.

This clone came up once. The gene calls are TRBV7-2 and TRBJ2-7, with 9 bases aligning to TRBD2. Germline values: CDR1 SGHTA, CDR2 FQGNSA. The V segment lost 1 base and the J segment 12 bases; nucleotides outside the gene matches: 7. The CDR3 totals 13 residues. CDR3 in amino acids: CASSLVGLAGTYF. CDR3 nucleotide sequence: TGTGCCAGCAGCTTAGTCGGGCTAGCGGGAACGTACTTC.

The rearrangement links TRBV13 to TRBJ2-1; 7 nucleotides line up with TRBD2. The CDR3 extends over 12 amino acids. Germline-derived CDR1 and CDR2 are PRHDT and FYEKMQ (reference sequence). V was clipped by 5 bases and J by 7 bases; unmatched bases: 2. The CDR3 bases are TGTGCCAGCAGCGGGCGGGGGAATGAGCAGTTCTTC. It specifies CASSGRGNEQFF.

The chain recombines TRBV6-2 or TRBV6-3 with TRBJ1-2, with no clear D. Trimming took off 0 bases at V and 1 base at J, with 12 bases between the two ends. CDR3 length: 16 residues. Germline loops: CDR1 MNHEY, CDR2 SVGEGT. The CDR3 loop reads CASSYSIRGFNYGYTF. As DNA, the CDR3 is TGTGCCAGCAGTTACTCGATCCGGGGATTTAACTATGGCTACACCTTC.

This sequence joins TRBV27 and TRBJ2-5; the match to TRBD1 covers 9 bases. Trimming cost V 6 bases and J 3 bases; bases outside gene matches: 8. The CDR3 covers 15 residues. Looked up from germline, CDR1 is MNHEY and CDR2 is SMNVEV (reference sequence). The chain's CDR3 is CASRELGTGKETQYF. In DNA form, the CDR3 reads TGTGCCAGCAGAGAACTAGGGACAGGGAAAGAGACCCAGTACTTC.

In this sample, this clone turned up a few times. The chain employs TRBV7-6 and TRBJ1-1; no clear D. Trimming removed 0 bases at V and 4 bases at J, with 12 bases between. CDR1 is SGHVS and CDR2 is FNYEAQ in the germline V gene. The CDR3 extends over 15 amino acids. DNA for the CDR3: TGTGCCAGCAGCTTAGCTAGCCCGGTCGGCACTGAAGCTTTCTTT. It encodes CASSLASPVGTEAFF.

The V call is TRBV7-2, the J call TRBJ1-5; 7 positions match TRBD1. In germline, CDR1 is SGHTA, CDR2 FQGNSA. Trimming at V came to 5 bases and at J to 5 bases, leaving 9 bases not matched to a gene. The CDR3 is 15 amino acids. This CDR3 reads CASSTTTGPHQPQHF. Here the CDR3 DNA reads TGTGCCAGCAGCACGACGACAGGGCCCCATCAGCCCCAGCATTTT. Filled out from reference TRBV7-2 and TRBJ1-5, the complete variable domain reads GAGVSQSPSNKVTEKGKDVELRCDPISGHTALYWYRQSLGQGLEFLIYFQGNSAPDKSGLPSDRFSAERTGGSVSTLTIQRTQQEDSAVYLCASSTTTGPHQPQHFGDGTRLSIL.

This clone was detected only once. The CDR3 DNA follows: TGTGCCAGCAGCTTGGTGGGCCAGCTATATGAGCAGTACTTC. This codes for CASSLVGQLYEQYF. The chain is built from TRBV5-6 and TRBJ2-7; D is undetermined. Germline assignment: CDR1 SGHDT and CDR2 YYEEEE. The CDR3 covers 14 residues. Trimming stripped 0 bases from V and 7 bases from J, with 14 bases between.

In DNA, the CDR3 is TGTGCCAGCAGTACCGGGACAGGGAACGAGCAGTACTTC. This codes for CASSTGTGNEQYF. The genes are TRBV27 and TRBJ2-7; 9 bases fit TRBD1. The CDR3 loop spans 13 amino acids. In germline, CDR1 is MNHEY, CDR2 SMNVEV (reference sequence). V trimming: 5 bases; J trimming: 5 bases; junction bases outside the gene matches: 4.

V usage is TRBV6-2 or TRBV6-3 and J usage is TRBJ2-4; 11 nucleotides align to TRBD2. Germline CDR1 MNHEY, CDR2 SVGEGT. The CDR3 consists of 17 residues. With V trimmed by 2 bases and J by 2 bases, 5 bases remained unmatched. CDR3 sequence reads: CASSYNLAGGPKNIQYF. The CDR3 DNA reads TGTGCCAGCAGTTACAATCTAGCGGGAGGACCCAAAAACATTCAGTACTTC.